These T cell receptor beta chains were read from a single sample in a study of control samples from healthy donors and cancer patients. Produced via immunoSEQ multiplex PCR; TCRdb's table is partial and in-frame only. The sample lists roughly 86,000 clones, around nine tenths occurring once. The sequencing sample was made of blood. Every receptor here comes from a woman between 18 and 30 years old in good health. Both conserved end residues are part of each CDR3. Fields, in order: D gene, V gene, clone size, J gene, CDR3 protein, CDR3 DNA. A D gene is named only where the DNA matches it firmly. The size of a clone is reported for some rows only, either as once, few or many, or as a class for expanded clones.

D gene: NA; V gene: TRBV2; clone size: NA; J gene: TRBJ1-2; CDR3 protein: CETPLKTQTGGYTF; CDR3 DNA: TGTGAAACGCCCCTGAAGACGCAGACGGGAGGCTACACCTTC
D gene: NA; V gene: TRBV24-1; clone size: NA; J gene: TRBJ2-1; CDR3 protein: CATSGTSYNEQFF; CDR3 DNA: TGTGCCACCTCCGGGACCTCCTACAATGAGCAGTTCTTC
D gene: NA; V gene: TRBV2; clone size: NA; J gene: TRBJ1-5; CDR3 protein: CASSVLLANQPQHF; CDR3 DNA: TGTGCCAGCAGTGTACTATTAGCAAATCAGCCCCAGCATTTT
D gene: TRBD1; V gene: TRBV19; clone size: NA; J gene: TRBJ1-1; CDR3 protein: CASSVRDRNTEAFF; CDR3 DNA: TGTGCCAGTAGTGTCCGGGACAGGAACACTGAAGCTTTCTTT
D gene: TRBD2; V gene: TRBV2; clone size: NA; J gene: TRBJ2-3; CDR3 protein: CARRNGLAGGADTQYF; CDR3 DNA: TGTGCCCGCAGGAACGGACTAGCGGGGGGTGCAGATACGCAGTATTTT
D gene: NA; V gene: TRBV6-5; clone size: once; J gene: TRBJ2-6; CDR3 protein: CASSYQETGANVLTF; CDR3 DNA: TGTGCCAGCAGTTACCAAGAAACCGGGGCCAACGTCCTGACTTTC
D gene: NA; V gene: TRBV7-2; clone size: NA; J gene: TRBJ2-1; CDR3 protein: CASSLGSQGSYNEQFF; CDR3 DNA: TGTGCCAGCAGCTTAGGAAGCCAGGGCTCCTACAATGAGCAGTTCTTC
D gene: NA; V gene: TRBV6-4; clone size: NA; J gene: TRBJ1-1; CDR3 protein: CASSGGPPYTEAFF; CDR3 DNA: TGTGCCAGCTCGGGAGGGCCCCCCTACACTGAAGCTTTCTTT
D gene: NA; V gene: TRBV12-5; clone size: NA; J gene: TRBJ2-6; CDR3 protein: CASGSGISGANVLTF; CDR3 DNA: TGTGCTAGTGGTTCCGGGATTTCTGGGGCCAACGTCCTGACTTTC
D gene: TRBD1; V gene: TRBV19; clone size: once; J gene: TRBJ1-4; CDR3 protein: CASSYLQGELFF; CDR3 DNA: TGTGCCAGTAGCTACCTACAGGGGGAACTGTTTTTT
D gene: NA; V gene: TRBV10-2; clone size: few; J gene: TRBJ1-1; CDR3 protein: CASSRGNTEAFF; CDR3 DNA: TGCGCCAGTAGCAGAGGGAACACTGAAGCTTTCTTT
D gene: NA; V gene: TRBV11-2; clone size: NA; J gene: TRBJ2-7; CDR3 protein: CASSLGTGNYEQYF; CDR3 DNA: TGTGCCAGCAGCTTAGGTACGGGGAACTACGAGCAGTACTTC
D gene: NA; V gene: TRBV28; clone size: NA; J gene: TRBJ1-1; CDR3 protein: CASSFSGARNTEAFF; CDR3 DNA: TGTGCCAGCAGTTTTTCAGGGGCCAGGAACACTGAAGCTTTCTTT
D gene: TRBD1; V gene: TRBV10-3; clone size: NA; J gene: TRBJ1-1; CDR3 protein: CAISRTGGGTEAFF; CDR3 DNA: TGTGCCATCAGCCGAACAGGGGGTGGTACTGAAGCTTTCTTT
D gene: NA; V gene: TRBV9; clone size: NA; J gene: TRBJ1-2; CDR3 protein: CASSVDLSGTRGYTF; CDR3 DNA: TGTGCCAGCAGCGTAGATTTGTCAGGGACGAGAGGCTACACCTTC
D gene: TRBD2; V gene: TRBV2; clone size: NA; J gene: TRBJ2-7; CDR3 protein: CASSDLAGGRYEQYF; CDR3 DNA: TGTGCCAGCAGTGACCTAGCGGGGGGGAGATACGAGCAGTACTTC
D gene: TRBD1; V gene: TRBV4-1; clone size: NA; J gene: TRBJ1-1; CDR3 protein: CASSHSQGAGTEAFF; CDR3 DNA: TGCGCCAGCAGCCATTCACAGGGGGCCGGCACTGAAGCTTTCTTT
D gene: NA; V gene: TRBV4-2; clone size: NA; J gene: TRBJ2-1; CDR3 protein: CASSQEGARTGNEQFF; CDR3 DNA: TGTGCCAGCAGCCAAGAGGGTGCGAGGACCGGCAATGAGCAGTTCTTC
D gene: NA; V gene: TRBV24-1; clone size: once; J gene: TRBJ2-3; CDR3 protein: CATSEMVPDTQYF; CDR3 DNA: TGTGCCACCAGTGAAATGGTCCCAGATACGCAGTATTTT
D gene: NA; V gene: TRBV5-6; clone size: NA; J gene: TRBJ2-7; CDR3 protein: CASSRGAVREQYF; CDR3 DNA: TGTGCCAGCAGCCGGGGGGCGGTGCGCGAGCAGTACTTC
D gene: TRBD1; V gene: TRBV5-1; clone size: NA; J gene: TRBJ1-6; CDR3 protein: CASSLEGQGNSPLHF; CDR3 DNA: TGCGCCAGCAGCTTGGAGGGACAGGGGAATTCACCCCTCCACTTT
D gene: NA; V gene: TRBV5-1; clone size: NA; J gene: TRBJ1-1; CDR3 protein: CASSSGPPGYTEAFF; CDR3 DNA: TGCGCCAGCAGCTCCGGGCCTCCAGGGTATACTGAAGCTTTCTTT
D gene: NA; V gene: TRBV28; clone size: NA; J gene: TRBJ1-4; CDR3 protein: CASSSPRTGTNEKLFF; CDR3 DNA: TGTGCCAGCAGCTCCCCGCGCACAGGAACTAATGAAAAACTGTTTTTT
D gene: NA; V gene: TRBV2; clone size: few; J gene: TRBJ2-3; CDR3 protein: CASRRTPGTDTQYF; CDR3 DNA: TGTGCCAGTAGACGTACACCGGGCACAGATACGCAGTATTTT
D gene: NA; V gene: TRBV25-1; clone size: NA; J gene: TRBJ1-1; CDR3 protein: CASSPTGSNTEAFF; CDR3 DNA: TGTGCCAGCAGCCCCACAGGGTCCAACACTGAAGCTTTCTTT
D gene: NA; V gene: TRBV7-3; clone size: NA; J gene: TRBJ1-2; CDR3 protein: CASSPQGSPSNGYTF; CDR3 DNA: TGTGCCAGCAGCCCACAGGGCAGCCCCTCGAATGGCTACACCTTC
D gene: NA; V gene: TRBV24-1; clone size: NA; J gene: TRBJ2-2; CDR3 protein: CATRSGASFNTGELFF; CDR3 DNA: TGTGCCACCAGGTCGGGGGCTAGCTTTAATACCGGGGAGCTGTTTTTT
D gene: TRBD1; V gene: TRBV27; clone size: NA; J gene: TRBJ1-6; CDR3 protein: CASSDRDSPLHF; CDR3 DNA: TGTGCCAGCAGTGACAGGGACTCACCCCTCCACTTT
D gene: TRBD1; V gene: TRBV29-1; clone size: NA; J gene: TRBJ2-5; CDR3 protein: CSVRTGTFQETQYF; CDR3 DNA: TGCAGCGTGAGGACAGGGACATTCCAAGAGACCCAGTACTTC
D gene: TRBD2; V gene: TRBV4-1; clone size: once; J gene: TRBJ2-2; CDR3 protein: CASSQVGSSGGPIAITGELFF; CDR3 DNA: TGCGCCAGCAGCCAAGTAGGGTCTAGCGGGGGGCCCATTGCTATCACCGGGGAGCTGTTTTTT
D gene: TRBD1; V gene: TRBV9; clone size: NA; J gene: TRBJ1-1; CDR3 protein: CASSAGPARDSQAFF; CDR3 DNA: TGTGCCAGCAGCGCAGGTCCCGCCAGGGACAGTCAAGCTTTCTTT
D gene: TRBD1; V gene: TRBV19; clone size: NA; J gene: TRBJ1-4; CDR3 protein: CASMRTGGELANEKLFF; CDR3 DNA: TGTGCCAGTATGCGAACAGGGGGCGAATTGGCTAATGAAAAACTGTTTTTT
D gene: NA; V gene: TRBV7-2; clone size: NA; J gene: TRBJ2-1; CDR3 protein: CASSLSTDPPNEQFF; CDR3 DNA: TGTGCCAGCAGCTTAAGCACCGACCCACCCAATGAGCAGTTCTTC
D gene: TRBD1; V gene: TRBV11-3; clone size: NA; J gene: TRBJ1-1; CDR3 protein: CASSGQGATEAFF; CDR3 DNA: TGTGCCAGCAGCGGACAGGGGGCCACTGAAGCTTTCTTT
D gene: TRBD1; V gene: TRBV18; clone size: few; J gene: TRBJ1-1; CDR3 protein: CASSLTGTEAFF; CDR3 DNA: TGTGCCAGCTCGTTGACAGGGACTGAAGCTTTCTTT
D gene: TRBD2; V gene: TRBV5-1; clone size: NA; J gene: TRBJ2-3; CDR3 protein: CASSLVAGGGTDTQYF; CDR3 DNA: TGCGCCAGCAGCTTGGTAGCGGGGGGGGGCACAGATACGCAGTATTTT
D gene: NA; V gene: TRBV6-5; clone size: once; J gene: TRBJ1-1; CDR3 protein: CATQTDKNTEAFF; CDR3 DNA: TGTGCCACCCAGACAGACAAGAACACTGAAGCTTTCTTT
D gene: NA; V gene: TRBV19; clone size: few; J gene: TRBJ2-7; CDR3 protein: CATPSLDLCEQYF; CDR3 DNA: TGTGCCACCCCCTCGTTGGATCTCTGCGAGCAGTACTTC
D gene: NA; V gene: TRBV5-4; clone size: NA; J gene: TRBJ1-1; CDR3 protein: CASSLAEGTEAFF; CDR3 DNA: TGTGCCAGCAGCTTGGCCGAGGGCACTGAAGCTTTCTTT
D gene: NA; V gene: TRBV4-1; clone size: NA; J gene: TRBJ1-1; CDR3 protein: CASSPPDRNTEAFF; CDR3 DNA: TGCGCCAGCAGCCCCCCCGACAGGAACACTGAAGCTTTCTTT
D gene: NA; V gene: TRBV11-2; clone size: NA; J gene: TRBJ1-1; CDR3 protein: CASTTVDLNTEAFF; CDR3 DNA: TGTGCCAGCACCACGGTTGACCTGAACACTGAAGCTTTCTTT